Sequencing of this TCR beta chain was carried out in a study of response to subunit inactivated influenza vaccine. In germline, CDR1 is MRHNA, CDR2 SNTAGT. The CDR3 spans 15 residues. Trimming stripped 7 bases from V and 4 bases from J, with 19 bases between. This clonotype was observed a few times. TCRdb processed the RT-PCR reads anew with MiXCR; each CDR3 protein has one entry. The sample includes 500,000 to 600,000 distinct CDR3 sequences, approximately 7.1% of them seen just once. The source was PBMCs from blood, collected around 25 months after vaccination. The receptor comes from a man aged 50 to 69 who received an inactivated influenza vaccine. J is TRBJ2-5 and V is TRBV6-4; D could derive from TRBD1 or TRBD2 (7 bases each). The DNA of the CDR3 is TGTGCCAGCATTCTCCCAGGGGGGGGAGGAGAGACCCAGTACTTC. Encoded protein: CASILPGGGGETQYF.